This T cell receptor (beta chain) was identified in a study of T cells in Graves' hyperthyroidism and ophthalmopathy. Study-wide context: Pretreatment peripheral blood was obtained at initial diagnosis.

Amplification yielded TCR beta CDR3 regions, with RNA transcripts as the source. The study used the HTBI primer set for a first-round RT-PCR of the TCR CDR3. One entry per CDR3 protein results from TCRdb running MiXCR on the multiplex PCR reads. The sample includes around 97,000 distinct CDR3 sequences, approximately 48% of them seen just once. Graves' hyperthyroidism was deemed stable given no ophthalmopathy progression within 18 months. Those with hyperthyroidism were 18 to 65 years old, newly diagnosed, and ill for under 2 months. On this clonotype: This may come from a read error, since a much larger clone is one base off.

The CDR3 runs to 13 residues. Germline CDR1 ENHRY, CDR2 SYGVKD. Trimming cost V 4 bases and J 3 bases; bases outside gene matches: 2. The sequencing input was blood. The receptor was isolated from a man aged 35-49 years with Graves' hyperthyroidism. The V gene is TRBV10-3, the J gene TRBJ1-1; 7 bases agree with TRBD1. The CDR3 sequence: CAISATGYTEAFF. DNA for the CDR3: TGTGCCATCAGTGCGACAGGGTACACTGAAGCTTTCTTT.